The source of this T cell receptor beta chain is a study of blood T cell repertoires in COVID-19. Study background: Nucleic acid was either cDNA or gDNA, and it came from T cells, B-cell-depleted T cells, or PBMCs.

The table came from immunoSEQ multiplex PCR; TCRdb's copy has only in-frame clones and leaves some out. The sample records tens of thousands of clones, around 90% being singletons. Trimming took 10 bases from V and 0 from J, leaving 4 bases between them. This CDR3 has 11 amino acids. The germline V gene has CDR1 LNHDA and CDR2 SQIVND (reference sequence). V and J are TRBV19 and TRBJ1-3; the D is unclear. The receptor's source is a man in his fifties with acute or convalescent COVID-19. Sequencing used peripheral blood. CDR3 residues: CATSSGNTIYF. The DNA of the CDR3 is TGTGCCACCTCCTCTGGAAACACCATATATTTT.